One and the same sample provided the 18 T cell receptor beta chains below, sequenced in a study of T cell repertoires in cytomegalovirus infection. Their recognized antigens are unknown. MiXCR was run by TCRdb on the reads, yielding one entry per CDR3 protein. Of some 43,000 distinct CDR3 sequences in the sample, about 20% were seen once. Sequences were derived from CD8+ T cells from cultured PBMCs, sampled from culture after CMV antigen stimulation. The receptors here all came from a human donor in good health (CMV status not recorded). Some clones in this sample may be carry-over from other donors' samples.

The chain employs TRBV7-8 and TRBJ2-3; D perhaps matches TRBD1 (5 bases). Trimming shortened V by 5 bases and J by 0 bases, and 12 bases separated the two germline ends. The CDR3 is made up of 15 amino acids. Per the germline V gene, CDR1 is SGHVS and CDR2 is FQNEAQ. The CDR3 DNA is TGTGCCAGCAGCAGAAACAGGCTAAGCACAGATACGCAGTATTTT. Its protein product is CASSRNRLSTDTQYF.

V and J are TRBV27 and TRBJ2-3; 12 positions agree with TRBD1. CDR3 size: 15 residues. Per germline, CDR1 MNHEY and CDR2 SMNVEV (reference sequence). The V gene end was trimmed by 6 bases and the J gene end by 5 bases; junction bases not matched to a gene: 6. Here the CDR3 DNA reads TGTGCCAGCAGCCCGGGACAGGGGGCGGGAGATACGCAGTATTTT. Translation: CASSPGQGAGDTQYF.

This clonotype was picked up a small number of times. The chain has TRBV29-1 and TRBJ2-7, with D perhaps matching TRBD2 (5 bases). The CDR3 length is 12 residues. The V gene lost 6 bases and the J gene lost 4 bases, with 13 bases spanning the gap. The germline CDR1 and CDR2 sequences are SQVTM and ANQGSEA. The CDR3 is CSVAPREYEQYF. CDR3 coding DNA: TGCAGCGTAGCCCCCCGGGAATACGAGCAGTACTTC.

J is TRBJ2-7 and V is TRBV7-9, with no clear D. The CDR3 is made up of 13 amino acids. CDR1 is SEHNR, CDR2 FQNEAQ, per germline (reference sequence). V lost 4 bases and J lost 0, with 7 bases in between. CDR3 amino acids: CASSSTASYEQYF. The CDR3 DNA reads TGTGCCAGCAGCTCGACTGCCTCCTACGAGCAGTACTTC.

CDR3 sequence: CASSSTVNTEAFF. CDR3 nucleotide sequence: TGTGCCAGCAGTTCAACAGTGAACACTGAAGCTTTCTTT. This chain joins TRBV27 and TRBJ1-1; D gene ambiguous. V was shortened by 4 bases and J by 0 bases, with 6 bases between the two germline ends. This CDR3 region has 13 residues. Germline V CDR1 and CDR2: MNHEY, SMNVEV (reference sequence).

This chain links TRBV7-6 with TRBJ2-5; the D gene is possibly TRBD1 (6 bases). This CDR3 has 14 residues. The V and J ends lost 5 bases and 5 bases respectively, with 15 bases between them. Germline CDR1 is SGHVS and CDR2 is FNYEAQ. In DNA, the CDR3 is TGTGCCAGCAGCCCCAGACAGGCTTGGGAGACCCAGTACTTC. Its translation: CASSPRQAWETQYF.

This chain joins TRBV2 and TRBJ1-1; 7 nucleotides match TRBD1. The ends lost 9 bases at V and 0 bases at J; junction bases unmatched: 10. Germline lookup yields CDR1 SNHLY and CDR2 FYNNEI. The CDR3 length is 15 residues. This CDR3 is CARDREGAMNTEAFF. DNA for the CDR3: TGTGCCAGGGACCGCGAGGGGGCCATGAACACTGAAGCTTTCTTT.

A few counts support this clonotype. This chain uses TRBV7-6 with TRBJ2-2, with D tentatively TRBD2 (6 bases). CDR3 length: 15 amino acids. Germline values: CDR1 SGHVS, CDR2 FNYEAQ. Trimming took off 6 bases at V and 8 bases at J, with 19 bases between the two ends. For the CDR3, the DNA is TGTGCCAGCAGACCCGAGACGCTACGGGGGGGGGAGCTGTTTTTT. Its translation is CASRPETLRGGELFF.

This clonotype was counted many times. This chain joins TRBV6-2 or TRBV6-3 and TRBJ2-1; tentatively, D is TRBD2 (6 bases). Between the trimmed V and J ends, which lost 6 bases and 3 bases, there was a span of 15 bases. This CDR3 spans 15 amino acids. The V gene's germline CDR1 is MNHEY and CDR2 SVGEGT. CDR3 nucleotides: TGTGCCAGCAGCCCGCTAGCGCCTCGCTACAATGAGCAGTTCTTC. Encoded protein: CASSPLAPRYNEQFF.

This clonotype was seen more than once but under ten times. The chain employs TRBV7-2 and TRBJ2-5; 10 bases are a match to TRBD1. The CDR3 covers 15 residues. V trimming: 4 bases; J trimming: 4 bases; junction bases outside the gene matches: 6. The V gene's germline CDR1 is SGHTA and CDR2 FQGNSA. The DNA of the CDR3 is TGTGCCAGCAGCTCGACAGGGGGCGGAGGAGAGACCCAGTACTTC. The encoded protein is CASSSTGGGGETQYF.

The chain combines TRBV28 with TRBJ1-5; 10 positions match TRBD1. This CDR3 comprises 15 residues. From germline, CDR1 is MDHEN and CDR2 SYDVKM. V shed 6 bases, J shed 1 base, and the junction held 3 bases outside the gene matches. In DNA, the CDR3 is TGTGCCAGCAGGGGGGACAGGGGAAGCAATCAGCCCCAGCATTTT. It is translated as CASRGDRGSNQPQHF.

This clonotype was found many times. The rearrangement uses TRBV7-2 and TRBJ1-2; D might be TRBD1 (5 bases). The CDR3 is made up of 13 amino acids. Trimming stripped 7 bases from V and 7 bases from J, with 16 bases between. Germline loops: CDR1 SGHTA, CDR2 FQGNSA. In DNA, the CDR3 is TGTGCCAGCACCGACGGGGCGCTCGGTGGCTACACCTTC. This translates into CASTDGALGGYTF.

In its sample, this clonotype was seen a few times. The chain uses TRBV29-1 and TRBJ1-2, with 7 bases identical to TRBD1. J was trimmed by 4 bases and V by 6 bases; bases with no gene match: 8. The CDR3 is made up of 13 amino acids. Germline V CDR1 and CDR2: SQVTM, ANQGSEA. The CDR3 DNA reads as TGCAGCGTCTTTGAACAGGGGCTCTATGGCTACACCTTC. Translation: CSVFEQGLYGYTF.

In this sample, this clonotype turned up many times. This chain connects TRBV12-3 or TRBV12-4 to TRBJ1-2; no clear D gene. This CDR3 has 15 residues. V was trimmed by 6 bases and J by 5 bases, leaving 19 bases between them. CDR3 coding DNA: TGTGCCAGCAGCCGAATGGGCTTGGGTGAATATGGCTACACCTTC. Protein: CASSRMGLGEYGYTF.

The chain links TRBV29-1 to TRBJ1-2; D unclear. This CDR3 comprises 11 residues. From germline, CDR1 is SQVTM and CDR2 ANQGSEA. V lost 2 bases, J lost 8 bases, and 9 bases lay in between. This CDR3 reads CSVEWQAGYTF. DNA for the CDR3: TGCAGCGTTGAATGGCAGGCAGGCTACACCTTC.

This clonotype was detected only a few times. The V gene is TRBV7-9, the J gene TRBJ2-7, with 11 bases that match TRBD2. CDR3 length: 18 residues. CDR1 and CDR2 from the germline V gene are SEHNR and FQNEAQ (reference sequence). V gave up 4 bases and J gave up 0 bases; unmatched junction bases: 11. For the CDR3, the DNA is TGTGCCAGCAGCTCGCTAGGGTTGGGACTAGCGGCCTCCTACGAGCAGTACTTC. Translating it yields CASSSLGLGLAASYEQYF.

This clonotype turned up a few times. The J gene is TRBJ1-5, the V gene TRBV27, with D unclear. The CDR3 consists of 13 residues. The germline gives CDR1 MNHEY, CDR2 SMNVEV (reference sequence). Trimming removed 6 bases at V and 7 bases at J, with 13 bases between. The CDR3 reads CASRFRVTQPQHF. CDR3 nucleotide sequence: TGTGCCAGCAGGTTCAGAGTCACCCAGCCCCAGCATTTT.

This clonotype was observed once. V is TRBV7-8 and J is TRBJ2-4; 7 positions agree with TRBD1. Germline V CDR1 and CDR2: SGHVS, FQNEAQ. Trimming cost V 5 bases and J 15 bases; bases outside gene matches: 16. The CDR3 runs to 14 residues. CDR3 nucleotides: TGTGCCAGCAGCCCTCGAAGGGACAGTGAGCCAGGGTACTTC. Its translation is CASSPRRDSEPGYF.